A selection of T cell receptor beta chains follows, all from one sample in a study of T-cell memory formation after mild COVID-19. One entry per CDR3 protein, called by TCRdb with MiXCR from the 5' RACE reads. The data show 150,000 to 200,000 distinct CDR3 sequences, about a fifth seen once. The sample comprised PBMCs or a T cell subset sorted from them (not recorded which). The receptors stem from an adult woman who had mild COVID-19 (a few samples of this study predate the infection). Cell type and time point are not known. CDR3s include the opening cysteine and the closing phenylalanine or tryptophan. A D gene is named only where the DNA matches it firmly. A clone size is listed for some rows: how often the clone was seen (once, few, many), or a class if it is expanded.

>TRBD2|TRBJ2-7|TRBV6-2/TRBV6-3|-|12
CASSYSRLARYF
TGTGCCAGCAGTTATTCGAGACTAGCACGATACTTC
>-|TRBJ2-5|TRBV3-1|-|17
CASSRLSVIADQETQYF
TGTGCCAGCAGCCGCCTATCGGTAATAGCGGACCAAGAGACCCAGTACTTC
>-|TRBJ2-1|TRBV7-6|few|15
CASSLVQTYSTEQFF
TGTGCCAGCAGCTTAGTTCAAACATACTCGACTGAGCAGTTCTTC
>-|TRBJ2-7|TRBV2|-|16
CASSITKGPYSYEQYF
TGTGCCAGCAGCATCACCAAAGGCCCCTACTCCTACGAGCAGTACTTC
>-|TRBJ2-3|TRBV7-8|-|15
CASSPGVGGTDTQYF
TGTGCCAGCAGCCCCGGGGTGGGCGGCACAGATACGCAGTATTTT
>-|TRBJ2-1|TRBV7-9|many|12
CASSPGYNEQFF
TGTGCCAGCAGCCCAGGGTACAATGAGCAGTTCTTC
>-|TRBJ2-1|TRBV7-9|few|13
CASSLLLMRGEFF
TGTGCCAGCAGCTTACTTTTAATGAGAGGGGAGTTCTTC
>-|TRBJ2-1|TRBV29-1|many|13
CSVARGERNEQFF
TGCAGCGTGGCTAGAGGGGAGCGTAATGAGCAGTTCTTC
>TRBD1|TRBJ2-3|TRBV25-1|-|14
CASSTGADTDTQYF
TGTGCCAGCAGTACAGGGGCAGACACAGATACGCAGTATTTT
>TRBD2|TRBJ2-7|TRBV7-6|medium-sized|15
CASSQGSGGTYEQYF
TGTGCCAGCAGCCAGGGTAGCGGGGGAACCTACGAGCAGTACTTC
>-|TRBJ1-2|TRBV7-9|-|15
CASSLEGEGLYGYTF
TGTGCCAGCAGCTTAGAAGGAGAGGGATTATATGGCTACACCTTC
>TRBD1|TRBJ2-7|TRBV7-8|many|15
CASSSGQGPFYEQYF
TGTGCCAGCAGCTCTGGACAGGGGCCCTTCTACGAGCAGTACTTC
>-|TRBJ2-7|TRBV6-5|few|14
CASSYGTISDEQYF
TGTGCCAGCAGTTACGGGACCATTAGCGACGAGCAGTACTTC
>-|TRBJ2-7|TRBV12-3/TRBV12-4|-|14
CASSFNGAAYEQYF
TGTGCCAGCAGTTTTAACGGGGCCGCCTACGAGCAGTACTTC
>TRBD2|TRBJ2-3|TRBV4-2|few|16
CASSSTSGGAVDTQYF
TGTGCCAGCAGCTCTACTAGCGGGGGGGCCGTAGATACGCAGTATTTT
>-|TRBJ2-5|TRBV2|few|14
CASSERQGQETQYF
TGTGCCAGCAGTGAAAGGCAGGGGCAAGAGACCCAGTACTTC
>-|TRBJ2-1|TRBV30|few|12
CAWSVAGVEQFF
TGTGCCTGGAGTGTAGCAGGGGTTGAGCAGTTCTTC
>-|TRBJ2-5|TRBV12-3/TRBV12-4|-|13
CASSSDTGETQYF
TGTGCCAGCAGCTCCGATACAGGGGAGACCCAGTACTTC
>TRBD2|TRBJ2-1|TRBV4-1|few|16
CASSQRVGGSYNEQFF
TGCGCCAGCAGCCAAAGAGTGGGGGGGAGTTACAATGAGCAGTTCTTC
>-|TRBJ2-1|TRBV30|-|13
CASGVIHYNEQFF
TGTGCCTCTGGAGTGATCCACTACAATGAGCAGTTCTTC